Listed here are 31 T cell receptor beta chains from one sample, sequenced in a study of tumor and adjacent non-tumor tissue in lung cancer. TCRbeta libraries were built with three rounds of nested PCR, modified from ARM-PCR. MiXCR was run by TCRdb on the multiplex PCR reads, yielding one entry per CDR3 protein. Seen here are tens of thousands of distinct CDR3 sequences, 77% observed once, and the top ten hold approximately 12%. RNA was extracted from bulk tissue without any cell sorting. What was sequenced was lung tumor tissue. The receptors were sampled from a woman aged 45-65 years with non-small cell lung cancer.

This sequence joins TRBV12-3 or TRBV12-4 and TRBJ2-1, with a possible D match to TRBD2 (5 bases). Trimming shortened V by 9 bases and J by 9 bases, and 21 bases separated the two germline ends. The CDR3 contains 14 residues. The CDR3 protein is CASSGIGGYGEQFF. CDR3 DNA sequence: TGTGCCAGTAGTGGGATAGGAGGCTACGGTGAGCAGTTCTTC.

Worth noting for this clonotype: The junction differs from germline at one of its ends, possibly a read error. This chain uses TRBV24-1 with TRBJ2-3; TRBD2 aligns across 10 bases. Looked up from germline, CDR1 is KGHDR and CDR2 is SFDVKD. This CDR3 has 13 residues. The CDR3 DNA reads TGTACCACCAGTGTTCTAGCGGGAGATACACAGTATTTT. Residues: CTTSVLAGDTQYF.

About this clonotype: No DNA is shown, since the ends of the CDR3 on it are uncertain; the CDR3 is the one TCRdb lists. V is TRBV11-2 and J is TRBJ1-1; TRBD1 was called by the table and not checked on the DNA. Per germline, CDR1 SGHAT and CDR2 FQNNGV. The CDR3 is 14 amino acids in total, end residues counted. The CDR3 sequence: CVSSFLERGTGAFF.

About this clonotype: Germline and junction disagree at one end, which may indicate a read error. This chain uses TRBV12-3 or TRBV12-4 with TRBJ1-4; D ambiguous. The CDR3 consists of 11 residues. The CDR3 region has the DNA TGTGTCGGCAGTTTAAGAGAAAAACCGTTTTTT. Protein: CVGSLREKPFF.

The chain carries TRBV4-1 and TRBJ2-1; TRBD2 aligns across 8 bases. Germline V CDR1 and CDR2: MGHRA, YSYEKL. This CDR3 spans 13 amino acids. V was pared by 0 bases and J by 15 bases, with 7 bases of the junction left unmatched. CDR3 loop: CASSQERGLGLFF. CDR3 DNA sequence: TGCGCCAGCAGCCAAGAAAGGGGACTAGGCCTGTTCTTC.

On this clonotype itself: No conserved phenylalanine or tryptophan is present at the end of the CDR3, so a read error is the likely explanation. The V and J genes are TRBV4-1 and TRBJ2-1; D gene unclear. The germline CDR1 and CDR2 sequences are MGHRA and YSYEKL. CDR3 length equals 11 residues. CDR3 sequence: CVSRTIGEQFL. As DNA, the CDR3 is TGCGTCAGCAGGACCATAGGTGAACAGTTCCTC.

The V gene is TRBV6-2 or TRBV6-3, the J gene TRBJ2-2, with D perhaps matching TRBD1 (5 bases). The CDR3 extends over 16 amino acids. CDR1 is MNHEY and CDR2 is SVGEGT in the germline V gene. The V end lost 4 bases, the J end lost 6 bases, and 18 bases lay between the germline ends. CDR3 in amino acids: CASSCLGHRLAGELFF. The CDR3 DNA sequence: TGTGCCAGCAGTTGCCTTGGACACAGGCTAGCCGGGGAGCTGTTTTTT.

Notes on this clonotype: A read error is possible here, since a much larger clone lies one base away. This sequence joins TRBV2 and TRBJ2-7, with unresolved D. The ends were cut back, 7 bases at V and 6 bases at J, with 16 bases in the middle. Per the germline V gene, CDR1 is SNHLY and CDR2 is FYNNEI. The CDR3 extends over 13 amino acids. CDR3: CASNSSATPEQYF. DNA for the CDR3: TGTGCCAGCAATAGTTCCGCGACCCCCGAGCAGTACTTC.

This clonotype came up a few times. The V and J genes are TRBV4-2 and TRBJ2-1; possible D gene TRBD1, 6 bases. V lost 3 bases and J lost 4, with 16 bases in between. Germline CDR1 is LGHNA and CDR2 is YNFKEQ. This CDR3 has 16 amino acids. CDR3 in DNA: TGTGCCAGCAGCCATGGCGAGGACAGATTTTACAATGAGCAGTTCTTC. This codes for CASSHGEDRFYNEQFF.

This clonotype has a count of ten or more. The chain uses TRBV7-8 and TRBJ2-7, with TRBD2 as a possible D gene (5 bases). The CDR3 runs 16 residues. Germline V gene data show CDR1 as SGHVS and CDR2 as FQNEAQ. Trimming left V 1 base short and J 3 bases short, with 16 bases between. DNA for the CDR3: TGTGCCAGCAGCTTAGGGACTGGCACCGCGGGCTACGAGCAGTACTTC. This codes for CASSLGTGTAGYEQYF.

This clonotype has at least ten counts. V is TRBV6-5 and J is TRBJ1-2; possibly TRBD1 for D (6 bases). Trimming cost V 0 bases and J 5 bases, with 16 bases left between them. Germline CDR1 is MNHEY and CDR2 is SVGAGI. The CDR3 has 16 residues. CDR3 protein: CASSYSKKAGVYGYTF. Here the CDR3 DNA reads TGTGCCAGCAGTTACTCGAAAAAGGCAGGGGTTTATGGCTACACCTTC.

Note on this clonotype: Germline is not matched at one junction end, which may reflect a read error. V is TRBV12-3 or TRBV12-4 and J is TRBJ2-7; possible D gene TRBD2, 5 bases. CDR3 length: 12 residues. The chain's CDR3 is CVSGRGSYEHYF. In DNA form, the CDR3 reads TGTGTCAGCGGCCGTGGTTCCTACGAGCATTACTTC.

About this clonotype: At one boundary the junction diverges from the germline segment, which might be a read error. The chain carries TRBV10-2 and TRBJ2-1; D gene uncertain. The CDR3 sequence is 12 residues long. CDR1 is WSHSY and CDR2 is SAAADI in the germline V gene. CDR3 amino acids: CANSDDTYEQFF. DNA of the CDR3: TGCGCCAACAGTGATGACACTTATGAGCAGTTCTTC.

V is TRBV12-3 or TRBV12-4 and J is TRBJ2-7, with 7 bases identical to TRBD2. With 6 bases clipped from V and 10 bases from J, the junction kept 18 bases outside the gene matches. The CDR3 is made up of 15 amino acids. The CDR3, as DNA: TGTGCCAGCAGCCGTTCGTGGGGGGGGTCCTACGGACAGTACTTC. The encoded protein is CASSRSWGGSYGQYF.

CDR3 protein: CASSGSWGGYEQYF. The CDR3 DNA follows: TGTGCCAGCAGTGGGAGTTGGGGCGGATATGAGCAGTACTTC. The rearrangement joins TRBV28 to TRBJ2-7, with D perhaps matching TRBD1 or TRBD2 (5 bases each). CDR1 is MDHEN and CDR2 is SYDVKM in the germline V gene. This CDR3 region has 14 residues. The ends were cut back, 5 bases at V and 7 bases at J, with 18 bases in the middle.

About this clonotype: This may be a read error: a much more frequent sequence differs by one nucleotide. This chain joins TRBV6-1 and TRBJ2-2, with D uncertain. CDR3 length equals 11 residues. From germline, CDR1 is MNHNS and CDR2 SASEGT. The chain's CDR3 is CDSMRTGELFF. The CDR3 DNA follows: TGTGACAGCATGCGAACCGGGGAGCTGTTTTTT.

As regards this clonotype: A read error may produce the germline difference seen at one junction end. The CDR3 nucleotides are TGTGCCATCAGCCCGGAGGGTCTAGCCAAATACATTCAGTACTTC. It translates to CAISPEGLAKYIQYF. V is TRBV10-3 and J is TRBJ2-4; tentatively, D is TRBD2 (6 bases). Germline-derived CDR1 and CDR2 are ENHRY and SYGVKD. The CDR3 spans 15 residues.

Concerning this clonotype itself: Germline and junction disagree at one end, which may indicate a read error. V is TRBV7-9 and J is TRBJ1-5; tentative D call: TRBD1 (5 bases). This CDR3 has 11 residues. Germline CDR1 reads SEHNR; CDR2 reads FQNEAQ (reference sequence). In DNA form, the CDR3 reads TGTGTCAGCAGCTTAGCGGGACCCCAGCAATTT. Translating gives CVSSLAGPQQF.

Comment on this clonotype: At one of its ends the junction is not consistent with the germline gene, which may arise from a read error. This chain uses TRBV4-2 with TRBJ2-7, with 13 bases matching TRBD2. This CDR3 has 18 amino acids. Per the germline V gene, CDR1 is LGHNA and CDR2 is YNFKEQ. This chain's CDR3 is CVSNQEGLAGEGRYEQYF. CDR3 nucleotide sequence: TGTGTCAGCAACCAAGAAGGACTAGCGGGAGAAGGCCGCTACGAGCAGTACTTC.

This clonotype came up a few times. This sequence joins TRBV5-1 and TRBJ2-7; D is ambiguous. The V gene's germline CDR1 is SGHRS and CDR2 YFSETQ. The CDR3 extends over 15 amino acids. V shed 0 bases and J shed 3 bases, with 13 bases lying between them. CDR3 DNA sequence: TGCGCCAGCAGCTTGGCCCTACTACCCCACTACGAGCAGTACTTC. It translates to CASSLALLPHYEQYF. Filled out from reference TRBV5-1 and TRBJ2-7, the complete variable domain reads KAGVTQTPRYLIKTRGQQVTLSCSPISGHRSVSWYQQTPGQGLQFLFEYFSETQRNKGNFPGRFSGRQFSNSRSEMNVSTLELGDSALYLCASSLALLPHYEQYFGPGTRLTVT.

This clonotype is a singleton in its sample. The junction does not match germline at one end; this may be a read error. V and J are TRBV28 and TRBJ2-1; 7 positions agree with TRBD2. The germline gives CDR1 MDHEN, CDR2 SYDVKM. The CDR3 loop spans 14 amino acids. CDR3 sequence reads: CVNIAGERYNGQFF. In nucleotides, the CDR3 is TGTGTCAACATTGCGGGAGAGAGATACAATGGGCAGTTCTTC.

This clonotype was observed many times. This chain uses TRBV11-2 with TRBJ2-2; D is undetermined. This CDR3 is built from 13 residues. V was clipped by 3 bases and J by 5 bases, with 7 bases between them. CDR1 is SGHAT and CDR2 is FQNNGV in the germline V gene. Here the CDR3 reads CASSFTDTGELFF. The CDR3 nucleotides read TGTGCCAGCAGCTTTACGGATACCGGGGAGCTGTTTTTT. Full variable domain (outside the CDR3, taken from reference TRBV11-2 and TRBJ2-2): EAGVAQSPRYKIIEKRQSVAFWCNPISGHATLYWYQQILGQGPKLLIQFQNNGVVDDSQLPKDRFSAERLKGVDSTLKIQPAKLEDSAVYLCASSFTDTGELFFGEGSRLTVL.

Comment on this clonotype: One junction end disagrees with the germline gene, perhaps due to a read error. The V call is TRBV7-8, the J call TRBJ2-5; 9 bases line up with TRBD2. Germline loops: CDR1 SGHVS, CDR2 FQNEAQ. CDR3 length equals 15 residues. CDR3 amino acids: CTSGPPGLAKETQYF. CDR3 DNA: TGTACCAGCGGCCCCCCGGGACTAGCAAAAGAGACCCAGTACTTC. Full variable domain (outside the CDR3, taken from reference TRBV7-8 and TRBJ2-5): GAGVSQSPRYKVAKRGQDVALRCDPISGHVSLFWYQQALGQGPEFLTYFQNEAQLDKSGLPSDRFFAERPEGSVSTLKIQRTQQEDSAVYLCTSGPPGLAKETQYFGPGTRLLVL.

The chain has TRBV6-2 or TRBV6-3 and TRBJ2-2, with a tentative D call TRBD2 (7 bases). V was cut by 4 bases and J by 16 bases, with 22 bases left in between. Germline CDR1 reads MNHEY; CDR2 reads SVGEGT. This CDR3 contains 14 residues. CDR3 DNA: TGTGCCAGCAGTTCCCTAGCGGACACCGGGGGGCCGTTTTTT. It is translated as CASSSLADTGGPFF.

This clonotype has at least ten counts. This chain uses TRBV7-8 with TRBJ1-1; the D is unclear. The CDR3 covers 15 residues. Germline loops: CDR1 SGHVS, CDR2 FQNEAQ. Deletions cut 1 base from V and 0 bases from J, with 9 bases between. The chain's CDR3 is CASSLEGRLNTEAFF. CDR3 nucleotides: TGTGCCAGCAGCTTAGAAGGCCGTCTGAACACTGAAGCTTTCTTT.

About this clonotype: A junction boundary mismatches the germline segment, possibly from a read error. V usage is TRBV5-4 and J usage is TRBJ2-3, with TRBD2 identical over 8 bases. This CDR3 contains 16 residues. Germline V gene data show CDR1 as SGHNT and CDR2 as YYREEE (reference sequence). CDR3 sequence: CASSLASGSDTDTQCF. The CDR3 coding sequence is TGTGCCAGCAGCTTGGCAAGCGGGAGTGACACAGATACGCAATGTTTT.

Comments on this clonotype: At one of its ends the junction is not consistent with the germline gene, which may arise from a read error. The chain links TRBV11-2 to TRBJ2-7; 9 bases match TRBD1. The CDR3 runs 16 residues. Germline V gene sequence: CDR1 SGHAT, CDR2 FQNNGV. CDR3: CACSKGQGEFYYEQYF. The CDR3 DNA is TGTGCCTGCAGCAAGGGACAGGGAGAGTTCTACTACGAGCAGTACTTC.

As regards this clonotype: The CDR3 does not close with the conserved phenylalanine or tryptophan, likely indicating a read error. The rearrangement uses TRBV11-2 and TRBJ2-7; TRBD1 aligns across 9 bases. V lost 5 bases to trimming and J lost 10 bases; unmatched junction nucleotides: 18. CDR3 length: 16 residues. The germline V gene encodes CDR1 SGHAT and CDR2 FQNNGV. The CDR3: CASSQGQGEFSYGQYL. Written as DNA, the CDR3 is TGTGCCAGCAGCCAGGGACAGGGAGAGTTCTCCTACGGACAGTACCTC.

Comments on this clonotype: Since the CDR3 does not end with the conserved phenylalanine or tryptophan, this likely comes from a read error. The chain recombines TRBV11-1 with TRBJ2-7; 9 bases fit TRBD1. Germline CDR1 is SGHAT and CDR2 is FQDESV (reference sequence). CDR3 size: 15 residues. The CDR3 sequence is CASSWTGAASYEQYI. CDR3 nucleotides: TGTGCCAGCAGCTGGACAGGGGCGGCCTCCTATGAGCAGTACATC.

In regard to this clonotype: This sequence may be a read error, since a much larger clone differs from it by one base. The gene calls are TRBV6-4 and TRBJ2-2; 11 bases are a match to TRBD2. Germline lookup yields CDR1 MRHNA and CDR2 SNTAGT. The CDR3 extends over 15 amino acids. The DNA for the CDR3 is TGTGCCAACAGTACTAGCGGGAGCAACACCGGGGAGCTGTTTTTT. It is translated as CANSTSGSNTGELFF.

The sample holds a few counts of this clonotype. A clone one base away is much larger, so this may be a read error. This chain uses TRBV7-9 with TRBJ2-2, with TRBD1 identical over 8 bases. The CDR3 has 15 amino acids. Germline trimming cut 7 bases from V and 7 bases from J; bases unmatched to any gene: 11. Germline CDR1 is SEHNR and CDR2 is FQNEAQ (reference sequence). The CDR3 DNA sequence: TGTGCCAGCAACACCGACAGGGGAAGTGGCGGGGAGCTGTTTTTT. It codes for CASNTDRGSGGELFF.